These T cell receptor beta chains were read from a single sample in a study of cytomegalovirus exposure and HLA in healthy donors. The assay was immunoSEQ multiplex PCR, and TCRdb's table has in-frame clones only and misses some. Of some 150,000 clones in the sample, about three quarters are singletons; the top ten hold over 2.5%. Sequencing was done on a sample of PBMCs. Source of these receptors: a female donor in good health and CMV-seronegative. Both conserved end residues are part of each CDR3. Fields, in order: D gene, J gene, V gene, clone size, CDR3 DNA, CDR3 protein. The D gene is left open where the match is weak. Clone size is stated in some rows and not others, as once, few, many or a class when expanded.

>.|TRBJ2-7|TRBV19|.
TGTGCCAGTAGTAGAGAGAGGGCAGACTACTCCTACGAGCAGTACTTC
CASSRERADYSYEQYF
>TRBD1|TRBJ2-1|TRBV7-2|.
TGTGCCAGCAGCTTAGCCAGCACAGGGGGCTCCTACAATGAGCAGTTCTTC
CASSLASTGGSYNEQFF
>TRBD1|TRBJ1-3|TRBV28|.
TGTGCCAGCAGTTTATTACGGACAGGGTCTACCTCTGGAAACACCATATATTTT
CASSLLRTGSTSGNTIYF
>TRBD2|TRBJ2-7|TRBV27|.
TGTGCCAGCAGTCCCTCCCGGGAGGAACTTTTTTACGAGCAGTACTTC
CASSPSREELFYEQYF
>TRBD1|TRBJ1-5|TRBV2|.
TGTGCCAGCAGAGAAGACAGGGGAGGCAATCAGCCCCAGCATTTT
CASREDRGGNQPQHF
>TRBD1|TRBJ1-4|TRBV28|.
TGTGCCAGCAGTTTAGGTCGACAGGGTGGAACTAATGAAAAACTGTTTTTT
CASSLGRQGGTNEKLFF
>.|TRBJ1-2|TRBV28|once
TGTGCCAGCAGTTTATTTGGTCAAATAGGGGTTTATGGCTACACCTTC
CASSLFGQIGVYGYTF
>.|TRBJ1-2|TRBV7-9|.
TGTTCCAGCAGCCTGACAGCGAATGGACACTATGGCTACACCTTC
CSSSLTANGHYGYTF
>TRBD1|TRBJ2-7|TRBV28|.
TGTGCCAGCAGACTTTTTGCGCGGACAGGACGTGACGAGCAGTACTTC
CASRLFARTGRDEQYF
>.|TRBJ2-7|TRBV6-1|.
TGTGCCAGCAGTGAAGGAGGCGATCTCGCCTACGAGCAGTACTTC
CASSEGGDLAYEQYF
>.|TRBJ2-3|TRBV9|.
TGTGCCAGCAGCGTACTCGGGACTCTCACAGATACGCAGTATTTT
CASSVLGTLTDTQYF
>.|TRBJ2-7|TRBV4-1|.
TGCGCCAGCAGCCAAGATCTGGGCAGATCCTACGAGCAGTACTTC
CASSQDLGRSYEQYF
>.|TRBJ2-2|TRBV6-1|few
TGTGCCAGCAGTGGACTCGAGGGGGTGGATGGCGGGGAGCTGTTTTTT
CASSGLEGVDGGELFF
>TRBD1|TRBJ2-5|TRBV28|.
TGTGCCAGCAGCTGGATCCCAGACAGGGGGGACGTCGAGACCCAGTACTTC
CASSWIPDRGDVETQYF
>TRBD2|TRBJ2-7|TRBV7-2|.
TGTGCCAGCAGCTTAGCCCCACCTTTAGCTAGCGGGGGGGCCTACGAGCAGTACTTC
CASSLAPPLASGGAYEQYF
>TRBD2|TRBJ2-5|TRBV5-1|.
TGCGCCAGCAGCGCCTTACTAGCGGGAGCCGGTGAGACCCAGTACTTC
CASSALLAGAGETQYF
>.|TRBJ2-4|TRBV19|few
TGTGCCACCTCCCGGGAGACAGGGAAAGAGTACTTC
CATSRETGKEYF
>.|TRBJ2-1|TRBV19|.
TGTGCCAGCTGGGAGGAACCCTACAATGAGCAGTTCTTC
CASWEEPYNEQFF
>TRBD2|TRBJ2-5|TRBV7-3|.
TGTGCCAGCAGCTTGGGACTAGCGGGGGCGGAGACCCAGTACTTC
CASSLGLAGAETQYF
>.|TRBJ1-5|TRBV18|.
TGTGCCAGCTCGGCAGGGGCCCCAGCGCAGCCCCAGCATTTT
CASSAGAPAQPQHF
>TRBD1|TRBJ1-2|TRBV18|.
TGTGCCAGCTCACCTACCACAGGGGGGAATGGCTACACCTTC
CASSPTTGGNGYTF
>.|TRBJ1-1|TRBV2|.
TGTGCCAGCAGTGAAGTCACAGCGAACACTGAAGCTTTCTTT
CASSEVTANTEAFF
>.|TRBJ2-3|TRBV7-3|.
TGTGCCAGCCGCGTTGGGGGGGGCCGTTCAGATACGCAGTATTTT
CASRVGGGRSDTQYF
>.|TRBJ1-1|TRBV9|.
TGTGCCAGCAGCCCCGGCGGAGGCCTGAACACTGAAGCTTTCTTT
CASSPGGGLNTEAFF
>TRBD2|TRBJ2-5|TRBV5-1|.
TGCGCCAGCAGCTTGGAGACTAGCGGGGGGGGGACCCAGTACTTC
CASSLETSGGGTQYF
>.|TRBJ2-7|TRBV6-5|.
TGTGCCAGCAGTTACTCCCCGAGCGTCTACGAGCAGTACTTC
CASSYSPSVYEQYF
>TRBD1|TRBJ1-5|TRBV6-6|.
TGTGCCAGCAGTTACTCGTCAGGGGGTGGTAATCAGCCCCAGCATTTT
CASSYSSGGGNQPQHF
>.|TRBJ2-2|TRBV4-3|.
TGCGCCAGCAGCCAAGGAGGCGGCATCGCGAACACCGGGGAGCTGTTTTTT
CASSQGGGIANTGELFF
>.|TRBJ1-2|TRBV9|few
TGTGCCAGCAGCGTCGGTACAGCCGACTATGGCTACACCTTC
CASSVGTADYGYTF
>TRBD1|TRBJ1-4|TRBV18|once
TGTGCCAGCTCACCACAGGGGGCAATCGAAAAACTGTTTTTT
CASSPQGAIEKLFF
>.|TRBJ1-5|TRBV5-8|.
TGTGCCAGCAGCTCAATTCAGCCCCAGCATTTT
CASSSIQPQHF